A single TCR beta chain is shown here with its context. Per the original data handling: Amplification with reference gene primers provided the estimates of nucleated cell counts. Libraries were prepared by immunoSEQ multiplex PCR; TCRdb keeps only in-frame clonotypes and omits some of them. That table furnishes V, J and clone size, whereas the DNA furnished D and trimming. Among around 170,000 clones listed, approximately 79% were seen once. The data are from a study of blood T cell repertoires in COVID-19. The wider study: Sites across the United States, Italy and Spain contributed samples from acute and convalescent COVID-19. PBMCs, B-cell-depleted T cells, or T cells provided the cDNA or gDNA that made up the material.

The CDR3 covers 15 residues. Trimming removed 0 bases at V and 4 bases at J, with 15 bases between. Germline assignment: CDR1 GTSNPN and CDR2 SVGIG (reference sequence). This TCR was sampled from a woman of 80 years or more with acute or convalescent COVID-19. Sequenced input: peripheral blood. This chain uses TRBV30 with TRBJ1-1; D ambiguous. CDR3 in amino acids: CAWSVLTHPTTEAFF. The CDR3 coding sequence is TGTGCCTGGAGTGTACTAACCCACCCGACCACTGAAGCTTTCTTT.